A single TCR beta chain is shown here with its context. No antigen is known for it. No base-level quality is on record; no much larger clone is a single base apart. These data belong to a study of blood T cell repertoires in COVID-19 (dated by TCRdb to 2020 to 2021). General notes on the study: The collaborator samples originated in the United States, Italy and Spain and spanned the acute and convalescent phases of COVID-19. The prospective study material was composed of cDNA or gDNA derived from T cells, B-cell-depleted T cells, or PBMCs. A freely available public database, intended as a resource for researchers studying the immune response to SARS-CoV-2, is where the repertoires were released. The samples were drawn from two sources: the first 160 participants of the ongoing ImmuneRACE study, and 1,000 to 1,500 subjects contributed by 6 global collaborators. Deeply sampled blood TCRbeta repertoires from subjects exposed to, actively infected with, or recovered from COVID-19 were included in the dataset. HLA class I and class II types, where available, came from metadata supplied by the sample provider rather than from assay-based typing. Nearly every sample came with metadata listing a de-identified subject ID, COVID-19 status, age in years and sex.

The immunoSEQ Assay, a bias-controlled multiplex PCR, was used to amplify TCRbeta CDR3 regions from genomic DNA. Per the authors' processing: The number of nucleated cells in each sample was estimated from the amplification of reference gene primers within the assay. To quantify the absolute abundance of each unique TCRbeta CDR3 rearrangement, sequence reads were collapsed and filtered. For each sample, productive Simpson clonality was calculated as the square root of Simpson's diversity index across productive rearrangements. The clones in this table, taken by TCRdb from immuneACCESS, are in-frame only. Not every clone is retained; where verified, under half of the shortfall comes from an unresolved V gene, and the cause of the rest is unknown. That table supplies the V and J calls and clone size; D and trimming were determined from the DNA. The sample profile shows some 240,000 clones; over 75% of them were found once. The ten largest clones add up to approximately 2.4% of the sample.

The full study reports these points: The amount of clinical and demographic metadata varied by source and participant and was provided uncurated.

One collaborating source in Seattle enrolled patients while the patients were actively infected and followed the patients over time throughout the course of disease. Collaborating institutions collected whole blood in K2EDTA tubes following their own protocols. Collaborator samples were shipped for TCRbeta analysis as frozen whole blood, isolated PBMCs, or DNA extracted from either sample type. The cysteine opens and the phenylalanine closes a CDR3 of 16 amino acids. The kept DNA is CDR3 alone, 48 bases in frame from the first base. Based on the germline V gene, the CDR1 and CDR2 sequences are MNHEY and SVGEGT. The V end loses 1 base and the J end loses 4 bases, and a stretch of 14 bases separates them.

The rearrangement combines TRBV6-2 or TRBV6-3 with TRBJ1-5; the D gene is not confidently resolved. The sample comprised peripheral blood. The TCR comes from a woman between 65 and 79 years old with COVID-19, enrolled during active disease. The nucleotide sequence is given as TGTGCCAGCAGTTACTACCTGGTCGGGAGGAATCAGCCCCAGCATTTT. This is translated as CASSYYLVGRNQPQHF.